This T cell receptor beta chain was captured in a study of blood T cell repertoires in COVID-19. Study context: Sites across the United States, Italy and Spain contributed samples from acute and convalescent COVID-19. PBMCs, B-cell-depleted T cells, or T cells were the source of the cDNA or gDNA that made up the material.

TCRdb's copy holds only in-frame clones and misses some; the assay was immunoSEQ multiplex PCR. The sample yields roughly 210,000 clones, roughly 84% seen once. Germline CDR1 and CDR2: SGHDT and YYEEEE. This CDR3 region has 14 residues. The V gene lost 4 bases and the J gene lost 1 base, with 11 bases spanning the gap. The gene calls are TRBV5-6 and TRBJ1-2, with no clear D. The sequencing sample was made of peripheral blood. This TCR came from a woman older than 75 with COVID-19, enrolled during active disease. The CDR3 loop is CASSSVPVNYGYTF. The CDR3 nucleotides read TGTGCCAGCAGCAGTGTCCCGGTTAACTATGGCTACACCTTC.